This section outlines one T cell receptor (beta chain) sequence together with its context. This sample is part of a study of cytomegalovirus exposure and HLA in healthy donors. Trimming shortened V by 4 bases and J by 4 bases, and 16 bases separated the two germline ends. The CDR3 is 15 residues long. Germline CDR1 reads SGHDT; CDR2 reads YYEEEE. PCR primers comprised 60 Vbeta and 13 Jbeta primers. Here immunoSEQ multiplex PCR was the method, and the copy in TCRdb shows in-frame clones only, minus some. This sample's clone table lists approximately 100,000 clones. The sequence derives from a man aged 50 or older in good health and CMV-seronegative. The V gene is TRBV5-6, the J gene TRBJ2-3; tentative D call: TRBD1 (6 bases). The source material was PBMCs. CDR3 in DNA: TGTGCCAGCAGCCCCTACAGGGTACAGGCAGATACGCAGTATTTT. Its translation: CASSPYRVQADTQYF. The full variable domain, its missing parts supplied by reference TRBV5-6 and TRBJ2-3, is DAGVTQSPTHLIKTRGQQVTLRCSPKSGHDTVSWYQQALGQGPQFIFQYYEEEERQRGNFPDRFSGHQFPNYSSELNVNALLLGDSALYLCASSPYRVQADTQYFGPGTRLTVL.